Included here is one T cell receptor (beta chain) sequence, with context. What it recognizes is unknown. Trimming removed 3 bases from V and 4 bases from J; junction bases left unmatched: 12. This CDR3 is 16 amino acids long. The germline V gene has CDR1 SGHDT and CDR2 YYEEEE. This sample was included in a study of T cell responses to AZD1222 COVID-19 vaccine. Study information: The study pooled second doses at about 4 or about 12 weeks. Findings and caveats of the study: Researchers report vaccine-associated CD4 TCRs spanning spike, with dominance at 160-218 and 743-854. Increases in Spike-specific TCR breadth and depth were seen after two AZD1222 doses.

TCRdb's copy holds only in-frame clones and misses some; the assay was immunoSEQ multiplex PCR. The sample has about 140,000 clones, about 92% seen once. This TCR derives from an adult in good health. The source material was peripheral blood, sampled on day 0 of AZD1222 vaccination. This chain connects TRBV5-6 to TRBJ2-5; 7 bases align to TRBD2. CDR3 loop: CASSSGTILDLETQYF. For the CDR3, the DNA is TGTGCCAGCAGCTCCGGGACTATTCTGGACCTAGAGACCCAGTACTTC. Complete variable domain (other parts from reference TRBV5-6 and TRBJ2-5): DAGVTQSPTHLIKTRGQQVTLRCSPKSGHDTVSWYQQALGQGPQFIFQYYEEEERQRGNFPDRFSGHQFPNYSSELNVNALLLGDSALYLCASSSGTILDLETQYFGPGTRLLVL.